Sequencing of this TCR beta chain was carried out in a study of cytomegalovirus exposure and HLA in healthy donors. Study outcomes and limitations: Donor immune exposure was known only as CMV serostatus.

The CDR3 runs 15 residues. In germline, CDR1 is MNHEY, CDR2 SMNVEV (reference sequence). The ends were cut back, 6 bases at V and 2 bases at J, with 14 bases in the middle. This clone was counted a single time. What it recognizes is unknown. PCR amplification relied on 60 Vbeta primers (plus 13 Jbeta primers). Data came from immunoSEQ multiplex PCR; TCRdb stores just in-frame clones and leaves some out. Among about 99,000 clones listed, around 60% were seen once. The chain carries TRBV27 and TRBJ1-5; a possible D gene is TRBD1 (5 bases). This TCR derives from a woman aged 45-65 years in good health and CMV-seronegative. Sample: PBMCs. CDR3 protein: CASRGRTMGNQPQHF. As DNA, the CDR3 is TGTGCCAGCAGGGGAAGGACAATGGGCAATCAGCCCCAGCATTTT.